These 20 T cell receptor beta chains were sequenced from one sample in a study of beta chain features in type 1 diabetes. Expressed TCRB transcripts were sequenced after all isolated RNA was converted to cDNA. Measured with immunoSEQ multiplex PCR; TCRdb has only the in-frame clones, and not every one. This sample carries hundreds of thousands of clones, roughly 15% of them seen once, and the ten largest clones take roughly 0.025%. The sequenced material came from naive CD4+ T cells from blood. The receptors were sampled from a woman between 18 and 29 years old in good health.

The chain links TRBV10-3 to TRBJ2-3; 8 positions match TRBD2. The length of the CDR3 is 15 residues. Germline CDR1 reads ENHRY; CDR2 reads SYGVKD. V lost 6 bases to trimming and J lost 4 bases; unmatched junction nucleotides: 9. The CDR3 protein is CAIRPTSGRADTQYF. The CDR3 DNA is TGTGCCATCAGGCCCACTAGCGGACGGGCAGATACGCAGTATTTT.

In this sample, this clone turned up a few times. The same CDR3 can be traced to other DNA sequences in this sample. The CDR3 region is CASSPRGGYGYTF. CDR3 nucleotide sequence: TGTGCCAGCAGCCCCCGCGGTGGTTATGGCTACACCTTC. The chain is built from TRBV7-2 and TRBJ1-2; the D is unclear. Germline V lookup: CDR1 SGHTA, CDR2 FQGNSA. The CDR3 extends over 13 amino acids. V was trimmed by 5 bases and J by 5 bases, leaving 12 bases between them. The full variable domain, with the rest looked up from reference TRBV7-2 and TRBJ1-2, is GAGVSQSPSNKVTEKGKDVELRCDPISGHTALYWYRQSLGQGLEFLIYFQGNSAPDKSGLPSDRFSAERTGGSVSTLTIQRTQQEDSAVYLCASSPRGGYGYTFGSGTRLTVV.

The rearrangement links TRBV28 to TRBJ2-1, with D possibly called TRBD1 or TRBD2 (5 bases each). V shed 3 bases and J shed 4 bases, with 16 bases lying between them. Germline-derived CDR1 and CDR2 are MDHEN and SYDVKM. The CDR3 covers 16 residues. CDR3 DNA sequence: TGTGCCAGCAGTTTCCGATACCGGGACCGGTACAATGAGCAGTTCTTC. Its protein is CASSFRYRDRYNEQFF.

The chain joins TRBV18 to TRBJ2-5; D remains ambiguous. The CDR3 totals 13 residues. Germline CDR1 is KGHSH and CDR2 is LQKENI. V lost 4 bases and J 0 bases, leaving 6 bases between the germline ends. The CDR3 loop is CASSQQYQETQYF. The CDR3 region has the DNA TGTGCCAGCTCACAGCAGTACCAAGAGACCCAGTACTTC. Full variable domain (rest looked up from reference TRBV18 and TRBJ2-5): NAGVMQNPRHLVRRRGQEARLRCSPMKGHSHVYWYRQLPEEGLKFMVYLQKENIIDESGMPKERFSAEFPKEGPSILRIQQVVRGDSAAYFCASSQQYQETQYFGPGTRLLVL.

This chain joins TRBV15 and TRBJ2-7; 8 nucleotides agree with TRBD2. The length of the CDR3 is 15 residues. V lost 4 bases, J lost 2 bases, and 7 bases stayed unmatched. Germline loops: CDR1 LNHNV, CDR2 YYDKDF (reference sequence). This chain's CDR3 is CATSMHGRATYEQYF. The CDR3 DNA reads as TGTGCCACCAGCATGCACGGGAGGGCGACCTACGAGCAGTACTTC.

This sequence joins TRBV5-1 and TRBJ2-1, with D possibly being TRBD1 or TRBD2 (6 bases each). CDR1 is SGHRS, CDR2 YFSETQ, per germline. The CDR3 sequence is 15 residues long. Trimming stripped 7 bases from V and 0 bases from J, with 14 bases between. The CDR3 coding sequence is TGCGCCAGCCAATCAGGAGGGGGCTCCTACAATGAGCAGTTCTTC. It codes for CASQSGGGSYNEQFF.

In this sample, this clone turned up a few times. The chain combines TRBV18 with TRBJ1-2; TRBD1 agrees at 7 bases. Germline lookup yields CDR1 KGHSH and CDR2 LQKENI. The CDR3 consists of 16 residues. Losses at the gene ends were 1 base for V and 2 bases for J; bases not matched to a gene: 7. For the CDR3, the DNA is TGTGCCAGCTCACCACGCCTGGACAGGACCAACTATGGCTACACCTTC. Its protein product is CASSPRLDRTNYGYTF.

V usage is TRBV7-2 and J usage is TRBJ2-5; D ambiguous. The length of the CDR3 is 15 residues. Deletions cut 2 bases from V and 5 bases from J, with 15 bases between. Germline CDR1 SGHTA, CDR2 FQGNSA. The CDR3 loop is CASSLLSRVGETQYF. The CDR3 DNA is TGTGCCAGCAGCTTATTATCTCGGGTAGGGGAGACCCAGTACTTC.

In regard to this clone: A junction end diverges from the germline sequence, so it may reflect a read error. The chain recombines TRBV28 with TRBJ2-7; no reliable D call. The germline gives CDR1 MDHEN, CDR2 SYDVKM. This CDR3 is built from 12 residues. The CDR3 loop reads CASSSGSHLSHF. Here the CDR3 DNA reads TGTGCCAGCAGTTCGGGCTCCCATCTAAGCCACTTC.

This clone was detected once. The chain is built from TRBV7-8 and TRBJ2-2; TRBD2 agrees at 14 bases. This CDR3 is built from 21 residues. V dropped 4 bases and J dropped 7; count of bases not matched to a gene: 20. The germline CDR1 and CDR2 sequences are SGHVS and FQNEAQ. CDR3 bases: TGTGCCAGCAGCTCCAAAACTTACGTGATGACTAGCGGGAGGGCCCACGGGGAGCTGTTTTTT. Translating it yields CASSSKTYVMTSGRAHGELFF.

This chain uses TRBV5-1 with TRBJ2-3, with TRBD2 matching 8 bases. Germline V lookup: CDR1 SGHRS, CDR2 YFSETQ. The CDR3 covers 15 residues. V lost 4 bases, J lost 4 bases, and 8 bases stayed unmatched. CDR3 residues: CASSPGLVYPDTQYF. As DNA, the CDR3 is TGCGCCAGCAGCCCGGGACTAGTTTATCCAGATACGCAGTATTTT.

This clone was observed a handful of times. V is TRBV5-6 and J is TRBJ1-2, with a weak D call TRBD1 (6 bases). There are 14 residues in the CDR3. Trimming shortened V by 2 bases and J by 7 bases, and 15 bases separated the two germline ends. Germline V gene lookup returns CDR1 SGHDT and CDR2 YYEEEE. This CDR3 reads CASSFLAGDLGYTF. The DNA for the CDR3 is TGTGCCAGCAGCTTTTTGGCAGGGGATCTTGGCTACACCTTC.

This sequence joins TRBV5-4 and TRBJ1-2, with a tentative D call TRBD1 (5 bases). Trimming stripped 5 bases from V and 8 bases from J, with 19 bases between. The CDR3 runs 14 residues. Per germline, CDR1 SGHNT and CDR2 YYREEE (reference sequence). The CDR3 DNA reads as TGTGCCAGCAGACCCGGGACCTTCGACGACGGCTACACCTTC. Amino acids: CASRPGTFDDGYTF.

The V call is TRBV29-1, the J call TRBJ2-7; D is undetermined. There are 12 residues in the CDR3. V shed 8 bases and J shed 6 bases, with 17 bases lying between them. The germline gives CDR1 SQVTM, CDR2 ANQGSEA. The CDR3 reads CSYTAAFREQYF. For the CDR3, the DNA is TGCAGCTACACGGCTGCCTTCCGCGAGCAGTACTTC.

V gene TRBV29-1 combines with J gene TRBJ2-7; the match to TRBD1 covers 9 bases. After removal of 7 bases from V and 5 bases from J, the junction contained 6 bases not matched to a gene. Germline V CDR1 and CDR2: SQVTM, ANQGSEA. CDR3 length: 12 amino acids. The CDR3 here is CSATGGSHEQYF. The CDR3 DNA sequence: TGCAGCGCGACAGGGGGAAGTCACGAGCAGTACTTC.

The chain employs TRBV7-9 and TRBJ2-5, with 13 bases that match TRBD2. CDR3 length: 19 residues. The germline V gene encodes CDR1 SEHNR and CDR2 FQNEAQ (reference sequence). J gave up 0 bases and V 10 bases, and 17 bases lay outside the gene matches. CDR3 nucleotide sequence: TGTGCCACCCCACTTTCTCGGACTAGCGGGAGTGGGTACCAAGAGACCCAGTACTTC. Protein: CATPLSRTSGSGYQETQYF.

This rearrangement joins TRBV7-2 to TRBJ1-1; D gene uncertain. This CDR3 contains 15 residues. CDR1 is SGHTA and CDR2 is FQGNSA in the germline V gene. Between the trimmed V and J ends, which lost 2 bases and 0 bases, there was a span of 10 bases. The CDR3 reads CASSLPLQMNTEAFF. CDR3 coding DNA: TGTGCCAGCAGCTTACCTCTGCAAATGAACACTGAAGCTTTCTTT.

The chain recombines TRBV18 with TRBJ2-1; no reliable D call. Looked up from germline, CDR1 is KGHSH and CDR2 is LQKENI. The germline V and J ends were trimmed by 3 bases and 6 bases, with 15 bases remaining between them. The CDR3 covers 15 residues. CDR3 region: CASSPPGRSRNEQFF. The CDR3 DNA reads TGTGCCAGCTCACCCCCTGGCCGCTCGCGCAATGAGCAGTTCTTC.

This clone showed up just a few times. The chain carries TRBV7-9 and TRBJ2-1, with TRBD2 matching over 12 bases. The germline V gene has CDR1 SEHNR and CDR2 FQNEAQ (reference sequence). The junction had 12 bases not matched to a gene; V was cut back by 5 bases and J by 4 bases. This CDR3 has 18 residues. Written as DNA, the CDR3 is TGTGCCAGCAGCCCGCTCTGGGGACTAGCGGGTAAATACAATGAGCAGTTCTTC. The encoded protein is CASSPLWGLAGKYNEQFF.

The V call is TRBV12-5, the J call TRBJ1-5, with a tentative D call TRBD1 (6 bases). The CDR3 totals 19 residues. The germline CDR1 and CDR2 sequences are LGHNT and FRNRAP. V shed 4 bases and J shed 0 bases, with 22 bases lying between them. CDR3 sequence reads: CASGSSPQDREYSNQPQHF. The DNA of the CDR3 is TGTGCTAGTGGTTCATCGCCCCAGGACAGAGAATATAGCAATCAGCCCCAGCATTTT.